This T cell receptor (beta chain) was observed in a study of T cells in Graves' hyperthyroidism and ophthalmopathy. With 3 bases removed from V and 2 bases from J, the gap between germline ends came to 7 bases. From germline, CDR1 is SQVTM and CDR2 ANQGSEA. This CDR3 comprises 12 residues. RNA transcripts gave rise to amplified TCR beta CDR3 regions. RT-PCR in the first round (using the HTBI primer set) targeted the TCR CDR3. TCRdb recomputed calls from the multiplex PCR reads with MiXCR, one row per CDR3 protein. This sample yields about 500,000 distinct CDR3 sequences, of which 40% to 50% are seen a single time; around two fifths belongs to the top ten.

Source material: peripheral blood or thyroid tissue (not recorded which). The TCR sequence derives from an adult woman with Graves' disease, either hyperthyroidism or ophthalmopathy (not recorded which). V is TRBV29-1 and J is TRBJ1-2; D may be TRBD1 (5 bases). The CDR3 loop reads CSVETVNYGYTF. CDR3 DNA sequence: TGCAGCGTTGAGACAGTGAACTATGGCTACACCTTC.